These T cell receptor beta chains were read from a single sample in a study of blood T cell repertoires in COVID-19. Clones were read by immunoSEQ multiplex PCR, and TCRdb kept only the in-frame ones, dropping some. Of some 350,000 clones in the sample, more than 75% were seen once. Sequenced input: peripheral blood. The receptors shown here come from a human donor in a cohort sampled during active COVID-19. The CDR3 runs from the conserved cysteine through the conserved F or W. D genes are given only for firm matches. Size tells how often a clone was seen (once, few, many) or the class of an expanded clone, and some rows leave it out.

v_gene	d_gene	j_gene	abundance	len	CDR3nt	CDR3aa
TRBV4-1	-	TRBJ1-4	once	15	TGCGCCAGCAGCCAAGAACGGGGATCTAATGAAAAACTGTTTTTT	CASSQERGSNEKLFF
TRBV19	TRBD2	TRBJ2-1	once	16	TGTGCCAGTAGTATAGGAACTAGCGGGGCTGACAATGAGCAGTTCTTC	CASSIGTSGADNEQFF
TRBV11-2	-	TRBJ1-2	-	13	TGTGCCAGCAGCTTGAGCGTTTCCTATGGCTACACCTTC	CASSLSVSYGYTF
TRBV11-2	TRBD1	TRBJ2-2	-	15	TGTGCCAGCAGCCGGGACAGGGCCCCCTCCGGGGAGCTGTTTTTT	CASSRDRAPSGELFF
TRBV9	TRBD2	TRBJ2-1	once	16	TGTGCCAGCAGCGCCCTTGGGCGGGGGGCCTACAATGAGCAGTTCTTC	CASSALGRGAYNEQFF
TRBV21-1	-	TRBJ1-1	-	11	TGTGCCGCAGGACAGCGCACTGAAGCTTTCTTT	CAAGQRTEAFF
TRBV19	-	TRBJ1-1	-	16	TGTGCCAGTAGCACCCCGACTGGGGCCGGGTACACTGAAGCTTTCTTT	CASSTPTGAGYTEAFF
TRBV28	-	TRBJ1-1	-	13	TGTGCTACGGCGGCGGGGGCCGACACTGAAGCTTTCTTT	CATAAGADTEAFF
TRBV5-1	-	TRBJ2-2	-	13	TGCGCCAGCAGCTTTCCTGACACCGGGGAGCTGTTTTTT	CASSFPDTGELFF
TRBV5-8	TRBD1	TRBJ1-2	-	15	TGTGCCAGCAGCTTACAGGGGACCGTTGACTATGGCTACACCTTC	CASSLQGTVDYGYTF
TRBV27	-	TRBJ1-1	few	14	TGTGCCAGCAGTTCTCTCTGGGGGGGCACTGAAGCTTTCTTT	CASSSLWGGTEAFF
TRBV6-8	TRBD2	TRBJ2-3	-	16	TGTGCCAGCAGACCCACTAGCGGGGGGGCGGTAGATACGCAGTATTTT	CASRPTSGGAVDTQYF
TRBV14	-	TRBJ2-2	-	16	TGTGCCAGCAGCCAAGATTGGCAGGGTTTCACCGGGGAGCTGTTTTTT	CASSQDWQGFTGELFF
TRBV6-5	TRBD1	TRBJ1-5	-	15	TGTGCCAGCAGGCCACAGGGGCTGGGCAATCAGCCCCAGCATTTT	CASRPQGLGNQPQHF
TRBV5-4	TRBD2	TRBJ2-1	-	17	TGTGCCAGCAGCCAAGGCCTATCGGGAGGATCCTACAATGAGCAGTTCTTC	CASSQGLSGGSYNEQFF
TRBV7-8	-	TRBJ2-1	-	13	TGTGCCAGCAGCTTAGCGCTGGTCGGTGAGCAGTTCTTC	CASSLALVGEQFF
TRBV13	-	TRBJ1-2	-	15	TGTGCCACCACCGTCGCGGCGGGGGTAAGCTATGGCTACACCTTC	CATTVAAGVSYGYTF
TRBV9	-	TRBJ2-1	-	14	TGTGCCAGCAGCCCATCGGGACAATACAATGAGCAGTTCTTC	CASSPSGQYNEQFF
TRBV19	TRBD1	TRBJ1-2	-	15	TGTGCCAGTAGTTCGGACAGGGGGTTGGGCTATGGCTACACCTTC	CASSSDRGLGYGYTF
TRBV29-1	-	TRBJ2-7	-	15	TGCAGCGCCACGACAATGCTCCGGGGTTCCTACGAGCAGTACTTC	CSATTMLRGSYEQYF
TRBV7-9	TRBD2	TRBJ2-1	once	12	TGTGCCAGCAGCTTAGGACTAGCAGGACAGTTCTTC	CASSLGLAGQFF
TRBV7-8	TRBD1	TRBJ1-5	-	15	TGTGCCAGCAGCACCAGGGGGCGCGCTTTTCAGCCCCAGCATTTT	CASSTRGRAFQPQHF
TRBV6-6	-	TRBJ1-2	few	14	TGTGCCAGCAGTTACAGCGTTGTTAGCTATGGCTACACCTTC	CASSYSVVSYGYTF
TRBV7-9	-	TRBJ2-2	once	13	TGTGCCAGCAGTCAAGAAGGGGTCGGGGAGCTGTTTTTT	CASSQEGVGELFF
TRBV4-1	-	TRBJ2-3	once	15	TGCGCCAGCAGCCAAGATCCTGCCTTTCGGGGTACGCAGTATTTT	CASSQDPAFRGTQYF
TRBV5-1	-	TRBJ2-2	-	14	TGCGCCAGCAGTTTACTCCAGGGCGGCGGGGAGCTGTTTTTT	CASSLLQGGGELFF
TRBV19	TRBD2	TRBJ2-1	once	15	TGTGCCAGTAGTATGAGCGGGGGGGCCTCGGATGAGCAGTTCTTC	CASSMSGGASDEQFF
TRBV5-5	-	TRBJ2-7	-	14	TGTGCCAGCAGCTTGATCGCAGGGAACTACGAGCAGTACTTC	CASSLIAGNYEQYF
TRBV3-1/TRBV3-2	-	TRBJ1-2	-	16	TGTGCCAGCAGCGCTACAGGGATAATGGATAACTATGGCTACACCTTC	CASSATGIMDNYGYTF
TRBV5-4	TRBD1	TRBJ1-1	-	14	TGTGCCAGCAGCGACAAGACAGGGGGAACTGAAGCTTTCTTT	CASSDKTGGTEAFF
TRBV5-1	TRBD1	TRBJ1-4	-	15	TGCGCCAGCAGTTACGGGGGACAGGGGAATGAAAAACTGTTTTTT	CASSYGGQGNEKLFF
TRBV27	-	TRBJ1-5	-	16	TGTGCCAGCAGTTCAAGACAGGACGGGGCAAATCAGCCCCAGCATTTT	CASSSRQDGANQPQHF
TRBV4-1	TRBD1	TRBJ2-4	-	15	TGCGCCAGCAGCCGCGGGGGACAGGGGGTAGACATTCAGTACTTC	CASSRGGQGVDIQYF
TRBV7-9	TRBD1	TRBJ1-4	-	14	TGTGCCAGCAGCCCAAACAGGGGGCGTGAAAAACTGTTTTTT	CASSPNRGREKLFF
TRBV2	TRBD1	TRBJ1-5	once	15	TGTGCCAGCAGTGAAGGGACAGGGGGCGGTCAGCCCCAGCATTTT	CASSEGTGGGQPQHF
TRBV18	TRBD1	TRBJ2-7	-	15	TGTGCCAGCTCACTTGGCCCCCACAGGGGTGACGAGCAGTACTTC	CASSLGPHRGDEQYF
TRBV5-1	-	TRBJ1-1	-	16	TGCGCCAGCAGCTTGAATATCGGGGATTCGAACACTGAAGCTTTCTTT	CASSLNIGDSNTEAFF
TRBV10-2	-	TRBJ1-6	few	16	TGCGCCAGCAGCACAAGTAGATCATCGGGTAATTCACCCCTCCACTTT	CASSTSRSSGNSPLHF
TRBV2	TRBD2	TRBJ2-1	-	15	TGTGCCAGCAGTGAAAATTGGGGGGGATACAATGAGCAGTTCTTC	CASSENWGGYNEQFF